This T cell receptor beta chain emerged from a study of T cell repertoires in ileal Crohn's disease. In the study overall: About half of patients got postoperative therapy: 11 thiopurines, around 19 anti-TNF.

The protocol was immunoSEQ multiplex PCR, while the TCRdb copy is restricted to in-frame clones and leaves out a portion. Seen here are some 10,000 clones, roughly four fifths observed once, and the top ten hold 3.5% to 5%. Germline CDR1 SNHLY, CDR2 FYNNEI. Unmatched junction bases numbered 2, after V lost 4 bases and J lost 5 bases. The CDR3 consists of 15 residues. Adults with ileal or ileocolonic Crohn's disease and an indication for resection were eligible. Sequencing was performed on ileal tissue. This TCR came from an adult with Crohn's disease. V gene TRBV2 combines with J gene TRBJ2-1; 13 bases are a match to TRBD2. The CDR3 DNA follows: TGTGCCAGCAGTGGGACTAGCGGGGGAAACAATGAGCAGTTCTTC. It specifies CASSGTSGGNNEQFF.